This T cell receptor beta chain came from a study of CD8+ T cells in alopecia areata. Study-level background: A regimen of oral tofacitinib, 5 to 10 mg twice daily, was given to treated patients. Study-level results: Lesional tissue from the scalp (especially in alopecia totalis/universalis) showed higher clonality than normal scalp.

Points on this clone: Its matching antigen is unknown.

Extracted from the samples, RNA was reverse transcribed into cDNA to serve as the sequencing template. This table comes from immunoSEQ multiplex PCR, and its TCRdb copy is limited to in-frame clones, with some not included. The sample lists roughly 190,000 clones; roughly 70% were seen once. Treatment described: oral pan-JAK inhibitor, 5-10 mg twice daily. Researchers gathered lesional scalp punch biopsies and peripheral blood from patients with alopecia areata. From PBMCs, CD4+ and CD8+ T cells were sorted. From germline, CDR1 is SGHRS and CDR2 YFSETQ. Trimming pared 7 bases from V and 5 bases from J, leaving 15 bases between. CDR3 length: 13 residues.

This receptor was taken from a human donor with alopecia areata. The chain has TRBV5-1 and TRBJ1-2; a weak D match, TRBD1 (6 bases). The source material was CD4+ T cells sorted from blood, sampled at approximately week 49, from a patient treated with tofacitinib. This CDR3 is CASGPGHGYGYTF. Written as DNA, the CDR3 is TGCGCCAGCGGCCCGGGACACGGATATGGCTACACCTTC. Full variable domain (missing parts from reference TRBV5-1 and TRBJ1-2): KAGVTQTPRYLIKTRGQQVTLSCSPISGHRSVSWYQQTPGQGLQFLFEYFSETQRNKGNFPGRFSGRQFSNSRSEMNVSTLELGDSALYLCASGPGHGYGYTFGSGTRLTVV.